Listed below are T cell receptor beta chains from one sample, sequenced in a study of technical replicates of blood from a few donors. Some clones are missing from TCRdb's copy, which holds only in-frame ones; the method was immunoSEQ multiplex PCR. The profile shows about 59,000 clones, approximately 87% of them singletons. Sequenced sample: PBMCs. The source of these receptors is a human donor in good health. Some clones in this sample may be carry-over from other donors' samples. Each CDR3 is given with its conserved first and last residue. D genes are given only for firm matches. Clone size, where shown, is once, few, many, or a class for clones that have expanded.

J gene: TRBJ1-1
D gene: .
V gene: TRBV6-5
clone size: .
CDR3 protein: CASSYSRADTEAFF
CDR3 DNA: TGTGCCAGCAGTTACTCGAGGGCAGACACTGAAGCTTTCTTT

J gene: TRBJ1-5
D gene: .
V gene: TRBV28
clone size: .
CDR3 protein: CASRALKGSPQHF
CDR3 DNA: TGTGCCAGCAGAGCACTGAAGGGGTCGCCCCAGCATTTT

J gene: TRBJ2-2
D gene: TRBD2
V gene: TRBV2
clone size: .
CDR3 protein: CASRMGLAGGPVGELFF
CDR3 DNA: TGTGCCAGCAGGATGGGACTAGCGGGAGGGCCGGTCGGGGAGCTGTTTTTT

J gene: TRBJ2-7
D gene: .
V gene: TRBV4-1
clone size: .
CDR3 protein: CASSQEAGEYEQYF
CDR3 DNA: TGCGCCAGCAGCCAAGAAGCGGGCGAATACGAGCAGTACTTC

J gene: TRBJ2-3
D gene: .
V gene: TRBV4-1
clone size: .
CDR3 protein: CASSRGDTTSTDTQYF
CDR3 DNA: TGCGCCAGCAGCCGAGGGGACACAACTAGCACAGATACGCAGTATTTT

J gene: TRBJ2-2
D gene: TRBD2
V gene: TRBV5-1
clone size: .
CDR3 protein: CASTSPLAGGLPDGELFF
CDR3 DNA: TGCGCCAGCACCTCACCCTTAGCGGGGGGGCTCCCCGACGGGGAGCTGTTTTTT

J gene: TRBJ1-2
D gene: .
V gene: TRBV4-3
clone size: .
CDR3 protein: CASSQDRGANYGYTF
CDR3 DNA: TGCGCCAGCAGCCAAGATCGAGGAGCTAACTATGGCTACACCTTC

J gene: TRBJ1-2
D gene: .
V gene: TRBV23-1
clone size: few
CDR3 protein: CASSPPYGYTF
CDR3 DNA: TGCGCCAGCAGTCCCCCTTATGGCTACACCTTC

J gene: TRBJ2-7
D gene: TRBD2
V gene: TRBV5-6
clone size: .
CDR3 protein: CASSLASGRAWDEQYF
CDR3 DNA: TGTGCCAGCAGCTTAGCTAGCGGGAGGGCCTGGGACGAGCAGTACTTC

J gene: TRBJ1-2
D gene: .
V gene: TRBV5-6
clone size: .
CDR3 protein: CASSTVRGVRGYTF
CDR3 DNA: TGTGCCAGCAGCACCGTCAGGGGTGTTCGTGGCTACACCTTC

J gene: TRBJ2-3
D gene: .
V gene: TRBV11-1
clone size: .
CDR3 protein: CASSLGLDTQYF
CDR3 DNA: TGTGCCAGCAGCTTAGGGCTAGATACGCAGTATTTT

J gene: TRBJ2-5
D gene: TRBD1
V gene: TRBV7-8
clone size: .
CDR3 protein: CASSPRTGGETQYF
CDR3 DNA: TGTGCCAGCAGCCCTAGGACAGGGGGGGAGACCCAGTACTTC

J gene: TRBJ1-1
D gene: TRBD1
V gene: TRBV6-5
clone size: .
CDR3 protein: CASSFGQGGEPEAFF
CDR3 DNA: TGTGCCAGCAGTTTCGGACAGGGGGGGGAACCGGAAGCTTTCTTT

J gene: TRBJ2-2
D gene: .
V gene: TRBV5-4
clone size: .
CDR3 protein: CASSLQGSKTGELFF
CDR3 DNA: TGTGCCAGCAGCTTACAGGGTAGCAAGACCGGGGAGCTGTTTTTT

J gene: TRBJ1-5
D gene: .
V gene: TRBV7-9
clone size: .
CDR3 protein: CASSFGFAGNQPQHF
CDR3 DNA: TGTGCCAGCAGCTTCGGGTTCGCAGGGAATCAGCCCCAGCATTTT

J gene: TRBJ2-7
D gene: TRBD2
V gene: TRBV27
clone size: .
CDR3 protein: CASSSGLAGTGGYEQYF
CDR3 DNA: TGTGCCAGCAGTTCCGGACTAGCGGGAACGGGGGGTTACGAGCAGTACTTC

J gene: TRBJ1-3
D gene: .
V gene: TRBV7-9
clone size: .
CDR3 protein: CASSQGSGNTIYF
CDR3 DNA: TGTGCCAGCAGCCAGGGCTCTGGAAACACCATATATTTT

J gene: TRBJ1-1
D gene: .
V gene: TRBV7-9
clone size: once
CDR3 protein: CASSFGGSTEAFF
CDR3 DNA: TGTGCCAGCAGCTTCGGGGGGTCCACTGAAGCTTTCTTT

J gene: TRBJ2-1
D gene: .
V gene: TRBV6-4
clone size: .
CDR3 protein: CASSDSASGSYNEQFF
CDR3 DNA: TGTGCCAGCAGTGACTCGGCCAGCGGCTCCTACAATGAGCAGTTCTTC

J gene: TRBJ2-1
D gene: TRBD2
V gene: TRBV7-3
clone size: .
CDR3 protein: CASSFSALAGGYNEQFF
CDR3 DNA: TGTGCCAGCAGCTTCTCAGCACTAGCGGGGGGCTACAATGAGCAGTTCTTC

J gene: TRBJ2-7
D gene: .
V gene: TRBV4-3
clone size: .
CDR3 protein: CASSQAAGPTMEQYF
CDR3 DNA: TGCGCCAGCAGCCAAGCCGCCGGCCCTACTATGGAGCAGTACTTC

J gene: TRBJ2-7
D gene: .
V gene: TRBV4-3
clone size: once
CDR3 protein: CASSQNHGASYEQYF
CDR3 DNA: TGCGCCAGCAGCCAAAACCACGGTGCCTCCTACGAGCAGTACTTC

J gene: TRBJ2-7
D gene: .
V gene: TRBV4-3
clone size: .
CDR3 protein: CASSQYRRTVYEQYF
CDR3 DNA: TGCGCCAGCAGCCAGTATAGAAGGACAGTATACGAGCAGTACTTC

J gene: TRBJ2-3
D gene: TRBD1
V gene: TRBV10-3
clone size: once
CDR3 protein: CAISESTRQGASTDTQYF
CDR3 DNA: TGTGCCATCAGTGAGTCGACTCGCCAGGGGGCGAGCACAGATACGCAGTATTTT

J gene: TRBJ2-3
D gene: .
V gene: TRBV6-5
clone size: .
CDR3 protein: CASRTGQLSTDTQYF
CDR3 DNA: TGTGCCAGCAGAACCGGACAGCTCAGCACAGATACGCAGTATTTT

J gene: TRBJ1-2
D gene: .
V gene: TRBV5-6
clone size: large
CDR3 protein: CASSLSGRGRGVSGYTF
CDR3 DNA: TGTGCCAGCAGCTTGTCGGGTCGGGGCAGGGGAGTATCTGGCTACACCTTC

J gene: TRBJ2-2
D gene: TRBD2
V gene: TRBV5-8
clone size: .
CDR3 protein: CASSVLLAGTGELFF
CDR3 DNA: TGTGCCAGCAGCGTCCTGCTAGCGGGCACCGGGGAGCTGTTTTTT

J gene: TRBJ2-1
D gene: .
V gene: TRBV19
clone size: .
CDR3 protein: CASSGVAALRNEQFF
CDR3 DNA: TGTGCCAGTAGCGGGGTAGCGGCTCTAAGGAATGAGCAGTTCTTC

J gene: TRBJ1-2
D gene: .
V gene: TRBV7-8
clone size: .
CDR3 protein: CASSQGRVESYGYTF
CDR3 DNA: TGTGCCAGCAGCCAAGGGCGGGTGGAATCCTATGGCTACACCTTC

J gene: TRBJ1-4
D gene: .
V gene: TRBV7-9
clone size: .
CDR3 protein: CASSFTDEKLFF
CDR3 DNA: TGTGCCAGCAGCTTCACAGATGAAAAACTGTTTTTT

J gene: TRBJ2-7
D gene: .
V gene: TRBV5-5
clone size: once
CDR3 protein: CASSFGSSSEQYF
CDR3 DNA: TGTGCCAGCAGCTTCGGTAGTTCCTCCGAGCAGTACTTC

J gene: TRBJ1-2
D gene: TRBD1
V gene: TRBV5-4
clone size: once
CDR3 protein: CASSSQGASNYGYTF
CDR3 DNA: TGTGCCAGCAGCTCTCAGGGGGCCAGTAACTATGGCTACACCTTC

J gene: TRBJ2-1
D gene: TRBD2
V gene: TRBV5-1
clone size: .
CDR3 protein: CASSLESGGPNNEQFF
CDR3 DNA: TGCGCCAGCAGCTTGGAGAGCGGGGGGCCCAACAATGAGCAGTTCTTC

J gene: TRBJ1-2
D gene: TRBD1
V gene: TRBV14
clone size: .
CDR3 protein: CASSAQGPYGYTF
CDR3 DNA: TGTGCCAGCAGCGCACAGGGGCCCTATGGCTACACCTTC

J gene: TRBJ2-2
D gene: .
V gene: TRBV15
clone size: .
CDR3 protein: CATSRDPTTGELFF
CDR3 DNA: TGTGCCACCAGCAGAGATCCTACCACCGGGGAGCTGTTTTTT

J gene: TRBJ2-7
D gene: .
V gene: TRBV5-1
clone size: .
CDR3 protein: CASRARGAAGEQYF
CDR3 DNA: TGCGCCAGCAGAGCGCGCGGGGCCGCGGGCGAGCAGTACTTC

J gene: TRBJ2-4
D gene: .
V gene: TRBV7-2
clone size: .
CDR3 protein: CASSTRTQNIQYF
CDR3 DNA: TGTGCCAGCAGCACAAGGACACAAAACATTCAGTACTTC

J gene: TRBJ1-2
D gene: .
V gene: TRBV7-9
clone size: .
CDR3 protein: CASSSGGAESIYGYTF
CDR3 DNA: TGTGCCAGCAGCTCCGGAGGGGCAGAGTCCATCTATGGCTACACCTTC

J gene: TRBJ2-7
D gene: .
V gene: TRBV25-1
clone size: .
CDR3 protein: CASTTGSGKQYF
CDR3 DNA: TGTGCCAGCACCACAGGTAGCGGAAAGCAGTACTTC

J gene: TRBJ2-7
D gene: TRBD2
V gene: TRBV18
clone size: once
CDR3 protein: CASSPTSGSSGEQYF
CDR3 DNA: TGTGCCAGCTCACCGACTAGCGGGAGTTCGGGTGAGCAGTACTTC

J gene: TRBJ1-4
D gene: TRBD1
V gene: TRBV7-9
clone size: .
CDR3 protein: CASTLGQLDEKLFF
CDR3 DNA: TGTGCCAGCACCCTGGGACAGTTGGACGAAAAACTGTTTTTT

J gene: TRBJ2-1
D gene: TRBD2
V gene: TRBV11-2
clone size: few
CDR3 protein: CASSKKRGYNEQFF
CDR3 DNA: TGTGCCAGCAGCAAGAAGCGGGGGTACAATGAGCAGTTCTTC

J gene: TRBJ2-7
D gene: TRBD2
V gene: TRBV7-8
clone size: .
CDR3 protein: CASSSIQGTSYEQYF
CDR3 DNA: TGTGCCAGCAGCTCGATCCAGGGGACTAGCTACGAGCAGTACTTC

J gene: TRBJ2-2
D gene: TRBD1
V gene: TRBV12-5
clone size: .
CDR3 protein: CASGPDRGLVGELFF
CDR3 DNA: TGTGCTAGTGGCCCGGACAGGGGATTGGTCGGGGAGCTGTTTTTT

J gene: TRBJ2-5
D gene: .
V gene: TRBV5-1
clone size: .
CDR3 protein: CASSLAVAVQETQYF
CDR3 DNA: TGCGCCAGCAGCTTGGCGGTAGCGGTCCAAGAGACCCAGTACTTC

J gene: TRBJ1-6
D gene: .
V gene: TRBV5-6
clone size: .
CDR3 protein: CASSFRDNSPLHF
CDR3 DNA: TGTGCCAGCAGCTTCAGGGATAATTCACCCCTCCACTTT

J gene: TRBJ2-2
D gene: .
V gene: TRBV7-6
clone size: .
CDR3 protein: CASSFRGLANTGELFF
CDR3 DNA: TGTGCCAGCAGCTTTCGCGGACTCGCGAACACCGGGGAGCTGTTTTTT

J gene: TRBJ2-1
D gene: .
V gene: TRBV4-3
clone size: .
CDR3 protein: CASSQDQATVSYNEQFF
CDR3 DNA: TGCGCCAGCAGCCAAGATCAGGCGACAGTCTCCTACAATGAGCAGTTCTTC

J gene: TRBJ2-7
D gene: TRBD2
V gene: TRBV6-1
clone size: .
CDR3 protein: CASRAWTSGSDEQYF
CDR3 DNA: TGTGCCAGCAGGGCCTGGACTAGCGGGAGTGACGAGCAGTACTTC

J gene: TRBJ2-3
D gene: TRBD2
V gene: TRBV5-1
clone size: .
CDR3 protein: CASSPGLAGRGDTQYF
CDR3 DNA: TGCGCCAGCAGTCCTGGACTAGCGGGGAGGGGAGATACGCAGTATTTT

J gene: TRBJ1-1
D gene: TRBD1
V gene: TRBV6-1
clone size: .
CDR3 protein: CASSGTGQGKEAFF
CDR3 DNA: TGTGCCAGCAGTGGAACGGGACAGGGTAAAGAAGCTTTCTTT

J gene: TRBJ2-5
D gene: TRBD1
V gene: TRBV6-5
clone size: .
CDR3 protein: CASSRDRGRRETQYF
CDR3 DNA: TGTGCCAGCAGTCGTGACAGGGGGCGTCGGGAGACCCAGTACTTC

J gene: TRBJ2-1
D gene: TRBD2
V gene: TRBV27
clone size: .
CDR3 protein: CASSYSGASRNEQFF
CDR3 DNA: TGTGCCAGCAGTTATAGCGGGGCCTCTAGGAATGAGCAGTTCTTC

J gene: TRBJ2-5
D gene: TRBD2
V gene: TRBV6-4
clone size: .
CDR3 protein: CASSDRAGGQETQYF
CDR3 DNA: TGTGCCAGCAGTGACAGGGCGGGAGGACAGGAGACCCAGTACTTC

J gene: TRBJ2-2
D gene: .
V gene: TRBV13
clone size: .
CDR3 protein: CASSQNTGELFF
CDR3 DNA: TGTGCCAGCAGCCAAAACACCGGGGAGCTGTTTTTT

J gene: TRBJ1-4
D gene: .
V gene: TRBV30
clone size: .
CDR3 protein: CAWSGGVWEKLFF
CDR3 DNA: TGTGCCTGGAGTGGGGGGGTTTGGGAAAAACTGTTTTTT

J gene: TRBJ1-1
D gene: TRBD1
V gene: TRBV27
clone size: .
CDR3 protein: CASRSTGQGNTEAFF
CDR3 DNA: TGTGCCAGCAGGTCCACGGGACAGGGGAACACTGAAGCTTTCTTT

J gene: TRBJ1-6
D gene: .
V gene: TRBV5-1
clone size: .
CDR3 protein: CASSLRQTNSPLHF
CDR3 DNA: TGCGCCAGCAGCCTACGACAGACTAATTCACCCCTCCACTTT

J gene: TRBJ2-3
D gene: .
V gene: TRBV5-1
clone size: .
CDR3 protein: CASSLQQGLRTDTQYF
CDR3 DNA: TGCGCCAGCAGCTTACAACAGGGTTTGCGCACAGATACGCAGTATTTT